These T cell receptor beta chains were read from a single sample in a study of T cells in Graves' hyperthyroidism and ophthalmopathy. TCRdb processed the multiplex PCR reads anew with MiXCR; each CDR3 protein has one entry. The top ten clones hold 3.3% of a sample with under 70,000 distinct CDR3 sequences, around 53% of them seen once. Sequenced material: blood. The receptors originated from a woman aged 55-69 years with Graves' ophthalmopathy. CDR3s include the opening cysteine and the closing phenylalanine or tryptophan. D genes are given only for firm matches. The size entry is marked missing in some rows and otherwise reads once, few, many or a size class.

clone size: -; V gene: TRBV20-1; D gene: TRBD1; J gene: TRBJ1-2; CDR3 protein: CSASSARQGHNYGYTF; CDR3 DNA: TGCAGTGCCAGTAGTGCCCGACAGGGGCATAACTATGGCTACACCTTC
clone size: -; V gene: TRBV7-3; D gene: TRBD2; J gene: TRBJ2-1; CDR3 protein: CASSLLAGTYNEQFF; CDR3 DNA: TGTGCCAGCAGCTTACTAGCGGGAACTTACAATGAGCAGTTCTTC
clone size: -; V gene: TRBV20-1; D gene: TRBD1; J gene: TRBJ1-4; CDR3 protein: CSAADRGGEKLFF; CDR3 DNA: TGCAGTGCGGCGGACAGGGGAGGGGAAAAACTGTTTTTT
clone size: -; V gene: TRBV25-1; D gene: TRBD2; J gene: TRBJ2-7; CDR3 protein: CASSGLAGEIEQYF; CDR3 DNA: TGTGCCAGCAGTGGACTAGCGGGAGAGATCGAGCAGTACTTC
clone size: -; V gene: TRBV20-1; D gene: TRBD2; J gene: TRBJ2-3; CDR3 protein: CSARTSGGAADTQYF; CDR3 DNA: TGCAGTGCTAGGACTAGCGGGGGGGCGGCAGATACGCAGTATTTT
clone size: medium-sized; V gene: TRBV24-1; D gene: TRBD2; J gene: TRBJ2-1; CDR3 protein: CATSSGTSGREEFF; CDR3 DNA: TGTGCCACCAGCTCCGGGACTAGCGGGAGAGAGGAGTTCTTC
clone size: -; V gene: TRBV2; D gene: -; J gene: TRBJ2-1; CDR3 protein: CASSEKEGRNQQFF; CDR3 DNA: TGTGCCAGCAGTGAAAAGGAAGGCAGAAATCAGCAGTTCTTC
clone size: many; V gene: TRBV6-5; D gene: -; J gene: TRBJ2-6; CDR3 protein: CASRNRNAANVLTF; CDR3 DNA: TGTGCCAGCAGGAACCGGAATGCGGCCAACGTCCTGACTTTC
clone size: -; V gene: TRBV5-1; D gene: TRBD2; J gene: TRBJ2-7; CDR3 protein: CASSLRLAGGREQYF; CDR3 DNA: TGCGCCAGCAGCTTGAGGCTAGCGGGGGGGCGCGAGCAGTACTTC
clone size: many; V gene: TRBV5-6; D gene: -; J gene: TRBJ2-1; CDR3 protein: CASLRVGSYNEQFF; CDR3 DNA: TGTGCCAGCCTTCGGGTGGGCTCCTACAATGAGCAGTTCTTC
clone size: -; V gene: TRBV19; D gene: TRBD2; J gene: TRBJ2-3; CDR3 protein: CASSREGGGTDTQYF; CDR3 DNA: TGTGCCAGTAGCCGGGAGGGCGGGGGCACAGATACGCAGTATTTT
clone size: -; V gene: TRBV6-1; D gene: TRBD1; J gene: TRBJ2-2; CDR3 protein: CASSPRAGQGAVGELFF; CDR3 DNA: TGTGCCAGCAGCCCCCGGGCTGGACAGGGGGCGGTCGGGGAGCTGTTTTTT
clone size: many; V gene: TRBV6-1; D gene: -; J gene: TRBJ1-5; CDR3 protein: CASSEVGDQPQHF; CDR3 DNA: TGTGCCAGCAGTGAAGTCGGGGATCAGCCCCAGCATTTT
clone size: -; V gene: TRBV7-9; D gene: -; J gene: TRBJ2-7; CDR3 protein: CASSLGQNEQYF; CDR3 DNA: TGTGCCAGCAGCTTAGGACAGAACGAGCAGTACTTC
clone size: medium-sized; V gene: TRBV24-1; D gene: -; J gene: TRBJ2-3; CDR3 protein: CATSDLDWAGTDTQYF; CDR3 DNA: TGTGCCACCAGTGATTTGGATTGGGCGGGCACAGATACGCAGTATTTT
clone size: many; V gene: TRBV12-3/TRBV12-4; D gene: -; J gene: TRBJ2-3; CDR3 protein: CASSFGGARKDTQYF; CDR3 DNA: TGTGCCAGCAGTTTTGGAGGGGCGCGTAAAGATACGCAGTATTTT
clone size: -; V gene: TRBV20-1; D gene: -; J gene: TRBJ1-4; CDR3 protein: CSATYLATNEKLFF; CDR3 DNA: TGCAGTGCTACATACCTTGCAACTAATGAAAAACTGTTTTTT
clone size: -; V gene: TRBV7-8; D gene: TRBD2; J gene: TRBJ2-7; CDR3 protein: CASSLGLAGEQYF; CDR3 DNA: TGTGCCAGCAGCTTGGGACTAGCTGGAGAGCAGTACTTC
clone size: many; V gene: TRBV2; D gene: -; J gene: TRBJ2-7; CDR3 protein: CASSGQAPYF; CDR3 DNA: TGTGCCAGCAGTGGACAGGCCCCGTACTTC
clone size: -; V gene: TRBV6-4; D gene: TRBD2; J gene: TRBJ2-7; CDR3 protein: CASSELGRGDPLRGLYEQYF; CDR3 DNA: TGTGCCAGCAGTGAACTGGGGCGGGGGGACCCCCTCCGTGGGTTGTACGAGCAGTACTTC
clone size: -; V gene: TRBV7-3; D gene: -; J gene: TRBJ1-5; CDR3 protein: CASSSPDQPQHF; CDR3 DNA: TGTGCCAGCAGCTCCCCTGATCAGCCCCAGCATTTT
clone size: many; V gene: TRBV3-1; D gene: TRBD1; J gene: TRBJ1-2; CDR3 protein: CASSQRAGTGVGYTF; CDR3 DNA: TGTGCCAGCAGCCAAAGAGCCGGGACAGGGGTTGGCTACACCTTC
clone size: -; V gene: TRBV5-1; D gene: TRBD1; J gene: TRBJ1-6; CDR3 protein: CASSRGMVGQGANSPLHF; CDR3 DNA: TGCGCCAGCAGCCGCGGGATGGTGGGACAGGGGGCTAATTCACCCCTCCACTTT
clone size: once; V gene: TRBV29-1; D gene: -; J gene: TRBJ2-7; CDR3 protein: CSVVAEGRVYEQYF; CDR3 DNA: TGCAGCGTTGTAGCCGAGGGCCGCGTATACGAGCAGTACTTC
clone size: -; V gene: TRBV20-1; D gene: TRBD2; J gene: TRBJ2-1; CDR3 protein: CSARTSGDNEQFF; CDR3 DNA: TGCAGTGCTAGGACTAGCGGGGACAATGAGCAGTTCTTC
clone size: many; V gene: TRBV6-5; D gene: -; J gene: TRBJ1-1; CDR3 protein: CASKGMYTEAFF; CDR3 DNA: TGTGCCAGCAAAGGGATGTACACTGAAGCTTTCTTT
clone size: -; V gene: TRBV7-8; D gene: TRBD1; J gene: TRBJ2-1; CDR3 protein: CASSYRGQESSYNEQFF; CDR3 DNA: TGTGCCAGCAGCTATCGGGGACAGGAGAGCTCCTATAATGAGCAGTTCTTC
clone size: many; V gene: TRBV6-1; D gene: TRBD1; J gene: TRBJ1-1; CDR3 protein: CASRSGQGSTEAFF; CDR3 DNA: TGTGCCAGCAGGAGCGGACAGGGGAGCACTGAAGCTTTCTTT
clone size: many; V gene: TRBV2; D gene: -; J gene: TRBJ1-5; CDR3 protein: CASSERQTYSNQPQHF; CDR3 DNA: TGTGCCAGCAGTGAGCGGCAGACCTATAGCAATCAGCCCCAGCATTTT
clone size: -; V gene: TRBV2; D gene: TRBD1; J gene: TRBJ2-3; CDR3 protein: CASSADRAFNEQYF; CDR3 DNA: TGTGCCAGCAGCGCGGACAGGGCGTTCAATGAGCAGTATTTT
clone size: few; V gene: TRBV7-8; D gene: -; J gene: TRBJ1-6; CDR3 protein: CASSSSRESPLHF; CDR3 DNA: TGTGCCAGCAGCTCCTCGAGGGAGTCACCCCTCCACTTT
clone size: -; V gene: TRBV19; D gene: TRBD1; J gene: TRBJ1-1; CDR3 protein: CASRRQGGGRNMNTEAFF; CDR3 DNA: TGTGCCAGTAGGCGACAGGGCGGTGGTCGGAACATGAACACTGAAGCTTTCTTT
clone size: many; V gene: TRBV6-2/TRBV6-3; D gene: -; J gene: TRBJ1-5; CDR3 protein: CGSSLTSNQPQHF; CDR3 DNA: TGTGGGTCGAGCCTAACAAGCAATCAGCCCCAGCATTTT
clone size: many; V gene: TRBV2; D gene: TRBD1; J gene: TRBJ2-7; CDR3 protein: CASSEGTGYFKQYF; CDR3 DNA: TGTGCCAGCAGTGAAGGGACAGGGTATTTCAAGCAGTACTTC
clone size: few; V gene: TRBV25-1; D gene: TRBD2; J gene: TRBJ2-1; CDR3 protein: CASDASGRGNEQFF; CDR3 DNA: TGTGCCAGCGATGCTAGCGGGAGAGGCAATGAGCAGTTCTTC
clone size: many; V gene: TRBV7-9; D gene: TRBD1; J gene: TRBJ2-2; CDR3 protein: CASSRVPGQGTGELFF; CDR3 DNA: TGTGCCAGCTCTAGAGTCCCGGGACAGGGGACCGGGGAGCTGTTTTTT
clone size: -; V gene: TRBV20-1; D gene: TRBD2; J gene: TRBJ2-5; CDR3 protein: CSASATSGDNEQFYF; CDR3 DNA: TGCAGTGCTAGTGCGACTAGCGGGGACAATGAGCAGTTCTACTTC
clone size: -; V gene: TRBV7-3; D gene: -; J gene: TRBJ1-4; CDR3 protein: CASSLGLTGREKLFF; CDR3 DNA: TGTGCCAGCAGCTTAGGGTTGACAGGCCGCGAAAAACTGTTTTTT
clone size: -; V gene: TRBV12-3/TRBV12-4; D gene: -; J gene: TRBJ2-7; CDR3 protein: CASSTGTRNDEQYF; CDR3 DNA: TGTGCCAGCAGTACCGGGACAAGGAATGACGAGCAGTACTTC
clone size: -; V gene: TRBV7-9; D gene: TRBD2; J gene: TRBJ2-5; CDR3 protein: CASSRTSGEGETQYF; CDR3 DNA: TGTGCCAGCAGCCGGACTAGCGGGGAGGGAGAGACCCAGTACTTC
clone size: -; V gene: TRBV12-3/TRBV12-4; D gene: TRBD1; J gene: TRBJ1-6; CDR3 protein: CASSTALTGDIDSPLHF; CDR3 DNA: TGTGCCAGCAGTACCGCCTTAACAGGGGACATAGATTCACCCCTCCACTTT
clone size: many; V gene: TRBV12-3/TRBV12-4; D gene: -; J gene: TRBJ1-5; CDR3 protein: CASSLRRNQPQHF; CDR3 DNA: TGTGCCAGCAGTTTAAGACGGAATCAGCCCCAGCATTTT
clone size: -; V gene: TRBV20-1; D gene: -; J gene: TRBJ1-2; CDR3 protein: CSEVGRAYGYTF; CDR3 DNA: TGCAGTGAAGTAGGCAGGGCCTATGGCTACACCTTC
clone size: many; V gene: TRBV4-2; D gene: TRBD1; J gene: TRBJ1-2; CDR3 protein: CASSPSFTRTGPRANYGYTF; CDR3 DNA: TGTGCCAGCAGCCCATCTTTTACTAGGACAGGGCCTCGAGCTAACTATGGCTACACCTTC
clone size: many; V gene: TRBV5-1; D gene: TRBD2; J gene: TRBJ2-3; CDR3 protein: CASRQAAGDLIDTQYF; CDR3 DNA: TGCGCCAGCAGGCAGGCTGCGGGGGACCTTATTGATACGCAGTATTTT
clone size: many; V gene: TRBV14; D gene: -; J gene: TRBJ1-1; CDR3 protein: CASSFSGRGGGEAFF; CDR3 DNA: TGTGCCAGCAGCTTCTCCGGAAGGGGTGGGGGTGAAGCTTTCTTT
clone size: -; V gene: TRBV4-3; D gene: -; J gene: TRBJ1-3; CDR3 protein: CASSQDSGGNTIYF; CDR3 DNA: TGCGCCAGCAGCCAAGATTCGGGCGGAAACACCATATATTTT
clone size: many; V gene: TRBV29-1; D gene: -; J gene: TRBJ1-1; CDR3 protein: CSVATGINTEAFF; CDR3 DNA: TGCAGCGTAGCAACAGGGATAAACACTGAAGCTTTCTTT
clone size: many; V gene: TRBV30; D gene: -; J gene: TRBJ2-1; CDR3 protein: CAWSVLGLHNEQFF; CDR3 DNA: TGTGCCTGGAGTGTACTCGGACTGCACAATGAGCAGTTCTTC
clone size: many; V gene: TRBV14; D gene: TRBD2; J gene: TRBJ2-3; CDR3 protein: CASSQVGGGRDTQYF; CDR3 DNA: TGTGCCAGCAGCCAAGTCGGGGGGGGCCGGGATACGCAGTATTTT
clone size: -; V gene: TRBV7-7; D gene: TRBD2; J gene: TRBJ2-3; CDR3 protein: CASSFTCGGRGWADTQYF; CDR3 DNA: TGTGCTAGCAGCTTTACATGTGGCGGGAGGGGATGGGCAGATACGCAGTATTTT
clone size: many; V gene: TRBV18; D gene: -; J gene: TRBJ2-5; CDR3 protein: CASSKGEETQYF; CDR3 DNA: TGTGCCAGCTCTAAGGGGGAGGAGACCCAGTACTTC
clone size: -; V gene: TRBV7-2; D gene: -; J gene: TRBJ1-4; CDR3 protein: CASSLVVGATNEKLFF; CDR3 DNA: TGTGCCAGCAGCTTAGTCGTCGGGGCAACTAATGAAAAACTGTTTTTT
clone size: -; V gene: TRBV2; D gene: -; J gene: TRBJ2-5; CDR3 protein: CGSSLTRGETQYF; CDR3 DNA: TGTGGCTCAAGCTTGACTAGGGGGGAGACCCAGTACTTC
clone size: -; V gene: TRBV10-1; D gene: -; J gene: TRBJ2-1; CDR3 protein: CASSESTTGDTQFF; CDR3 DNA: TGCGCCAGCAGTGAGTCGACCACGGGAGATACGCAGTTCTTC
clone size: -; V gene: TRBV7-3; D gene: -; J gene: TRBJ2-7; CDR3 protein: CASSSTPGEQYF; CDR3 DNA: TGTGCCAGCAGCTCCACCCCCGGCGAGCAGTACTTC